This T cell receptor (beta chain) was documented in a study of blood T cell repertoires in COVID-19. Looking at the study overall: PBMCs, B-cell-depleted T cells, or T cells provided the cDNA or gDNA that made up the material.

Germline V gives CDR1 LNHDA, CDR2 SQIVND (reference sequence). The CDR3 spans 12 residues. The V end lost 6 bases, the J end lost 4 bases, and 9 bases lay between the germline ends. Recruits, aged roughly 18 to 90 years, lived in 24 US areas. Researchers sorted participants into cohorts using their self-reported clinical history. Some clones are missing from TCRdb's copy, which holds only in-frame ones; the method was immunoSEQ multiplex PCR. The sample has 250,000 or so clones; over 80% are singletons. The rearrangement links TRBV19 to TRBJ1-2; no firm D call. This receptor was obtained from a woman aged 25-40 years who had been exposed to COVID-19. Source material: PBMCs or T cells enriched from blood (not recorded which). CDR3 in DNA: TGTGCCAGTAGGGAGGGCGGCTATGGCTACACCTTC. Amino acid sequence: CASREGGYGYTF.